Listed below are T cell receptor beta chains from one sample, sequenced in a study of cytotoxic CD8 clonotypes in ibrutinib-treated CLL. Some clones are missing from TCRdb's copy, which holds only in-frame ones; the method was immunoSEQ multiplex PCR. The table includes 9,500 to 12,000 clones, around 82% detected once. The starting material was PBMCs, obtained at disease progression, from a patient treated with ibrutinib. Receptors originate from a human donor with chronic lymphocytic leukemia. Both conserved end residues are part of each CDR3. The D gene is left open where the match is weak. Clone size is not always given. Where it is, it says once, few, many or a class for expanded clones.

V: TRBV25-1
D: .
size: .
J: TRBJ2-2
DNA: TGTGCCAGCAGTAACACCTGGTCAGCTAGTGCCGGGGAGCTGTTTTTT
CDR3: CASSNTWSASAGELFF

V: TRBV5-3
D: TRBD1
size: once
J: TRBJ2-5
DNA: TGTGCTCTGGGGACAGGGACTCAAGAGACCCAGTACTTC
CDR3: CALGTGTQETQYF

V: TRBV5-4
D: TRBD1
size: .
J: TRBJ2-2
DNA: TGTGCCAGCAGCTTAGCCAGGGGGAGTAGGACCGGGGAGCTGTTTTTT
CDR3: CASSLARGSRTGELFF

V: TRBV6-4
D: .
size: .
J: TRBJ2-3
DNA: TGTGCCAGCAGTGGGGGCACAGATACGCAGTATTTT
CDR3: CASSGGTDTQYF

V: TRBV1
D: .
size: .
J: TRBJ2-1
DNA: TGCACCAGCAGCCAAAAATCGGTGGGGGACCCCCATTACAATGAGCAGTTCTTC
CDR3: CTSSQKSVGDPHYNEQFF

V: TRBV25-1
D: .
size: .
J: TRBJ1-2
DNA: TGTGCCAACCATAACTATGGCTACACCTTC
CDR3: CANHNYGYTF

V: TRBV5-1
D: TRBD2
size: .
J: TRBJ2-2
DNA: TGCGCCAGCAGCCTGCAAGCAGCGGGAGTGTCTGGCGGGGAGCTGTTTTTT
CDR3: CASSLQAAGVSGGELFF

V: TRBV5-1
D: TRBD1
size: .
J: TRBJ2-1
DNA: TGCGCCAGCAGCTTGGGACAGGGGGCCTCCTACAATGAGCAGTTCTTC
CDR3: CASSLGQGASYNEQFF

V: TRBV7-3
D: TRBD2
size: .
J: TRBJ2-3
DNA: TGTGCCAGCAGCTCCATAGCGGGAGGGCCAGATACGCAGTATTTT
CDR3: CASSSIAGGPDTQYF

V: TRBV6-5
D: .
size: .
J: TRBJ2-7
DNA: TGTGCCAGCAGTTACGGGACGGAGGGGACCTCCTACGAGCAGTACTTC
CDR3: CASSYGTEGTSYEQYF

V: TRBV18
D: .
size: .
J: TRBJ2-1
DNA: TGTGCCAGCTCCCTGTACAATGAGCAGTTCTTC
CDR3: CASSLYNEQFF

V: TRBV12-2
D: .
size: .
J: TRBJ2-1
DNA: TGTGCAAGTCGCTTAGTTCTAGCGGGAATCTACAATGAGCAGTTCTTC
CDR3: CASRLVLAGIYNEQFF

V: TRBV9
D: .
size: .
J: TRBJ1-5
DNA: TGTGCCAGCAGCGTAGCCTCAGGGCACAGCAATCAGCCCCAGCATTTT
CDR3: CASSVASGHSNQPQHF

V: TRBV10-2
D: TRBD2
size: .
J: TRBJ2-7
DNA: TGCGCCAGCAGCCTAGCGGGAGGATTTGGCGAGCAGTACTTC
CDR3: CASSLAGGFGEQYF

V: TRBV7-9
D: TRBD1
size: .
J: TRBJ1-1
DNA: TGTGCCAGCAGCACCAGATCGCAGGGGGCTGAAGCTTTCTTT
CDR3: CASSTRSQGAEAFF

V: TRBV15
D: TRBD2
size: .
J: TRBJ2-3
DNA: TGTGCCACCAGCAGAGATGCGGGAGGAAGAGATACGCAGTATTTT
CDR3: CATSRDAGGRDTQYF

V: TRBV4-1
D: TRBD2
size: .
J: TRBJ2-1
DNA: TGCGCCAGCAGCCAACCCCTGACCGGGACTAGCGGGAGAAGATTGAGGAATGAGCAGTTCTTC
CDR3: CASSQPLTGTSGRRLRNEQFF

V: TRBV6-1
D: .
size: .
J: TRBJ2-7
DNA: TGTGCCAGCAGTGAACAGGGGGGGGGCGAGCAGTACTTC
CDR3: CASSEQGGGEQYF

V: TRBV9
D: TRBD1
size: few
J: TRBJ2-7
DNA: TGTGCCAGCAGCGTAGGGACAGGGTGGGGAGAGCAGTACTTC
CDR3: CASSVGTGWGEQYF

V: TRBV7-9
D: .
size: .
J: TRBJ1-1
DNA: TGTGCCAGCAGCTTAGTTGAGAGGGCCACTGAAGCTTTCTTT
CDR3: CASSLVERATEAFF